This T cell receptor beta chain came from a study of shared clonotypes between healthy human individuals. Profiling relied on immunoSEQ multiplex PCR, and the TCRdb table lists in-frame clones only, not all of them. This sample has about 1.1 million clones, with roughly 80% found just once. Germline V gene sequence: CDR1 SEHNR, CDR2 FQNEAQ (reference sequence). This CDR3 comprises 14 residues. V was cut by 1 base and J by 4 bases, with 10 bases left in between. What was sequenced was memory CD4+ T cells from PBMCs. As for subset: CD45RA-negative fraction. The chain is built from TRBV7-9 and TRBJ1-2, with a tentative D call TRBD1 (5 bases). This clonotype originated in a man aged 18 to 29 in good health. Some clones in this sample may be carry-over from other donors' samples. In nucleotides, the CDR3 is TGTGCCAGCAGCTTAGGGGGCTTTGGCTATGGCTACACCTTC. It translates to CASSLGGFGYGYTF.